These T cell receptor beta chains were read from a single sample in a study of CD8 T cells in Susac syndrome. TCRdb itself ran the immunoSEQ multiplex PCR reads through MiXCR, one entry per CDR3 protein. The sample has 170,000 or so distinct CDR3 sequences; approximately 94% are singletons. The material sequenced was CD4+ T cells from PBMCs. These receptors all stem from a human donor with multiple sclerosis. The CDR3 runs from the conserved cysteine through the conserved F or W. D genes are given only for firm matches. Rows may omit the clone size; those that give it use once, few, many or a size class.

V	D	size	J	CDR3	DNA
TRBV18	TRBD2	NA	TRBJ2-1	CASSPLPGGAGNEQFF	TGTGCCAGCTCACCACTTCCCGGGGGGGCTGGCAATGAGCAGTTCTTC
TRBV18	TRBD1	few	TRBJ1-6	CASSRDRVSPLHF	TGTGCCAGCTCCCGGGACAGGGTCTCACCCCTCCACTTT
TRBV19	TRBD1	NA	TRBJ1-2	CASSMRSNRGGYGYTF	TGTGCCAGTAGTATGAGGTCGAACAGGGGAGGTTATGGCTACACCTTC
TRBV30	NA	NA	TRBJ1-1	CAWSARSSWGTEAFF	TGTGCCTGGAGCGCCAGGTCCAGCTGGGGGACTGAAGCTTTCTTT
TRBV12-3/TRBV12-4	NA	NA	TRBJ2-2	CASSPLQDFTGELFF	TGTGCCAGCAGCCCACTACAGGATTTCACCGGGGAGCTGTTTTTT
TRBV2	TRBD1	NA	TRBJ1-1	CASSEAHPGTGVFTEAFF	TGTGCCAGCAGTGAAGCGCACCCCGGGACAGGGGTTTTTACTGAAGCTTTCTTT
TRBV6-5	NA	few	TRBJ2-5	CASSRPSGGGQTQYF	TGTGCCAGCAGTCGACCCTCAGGGGGGGGACAGACCCAGTACTTC
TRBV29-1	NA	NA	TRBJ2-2	CSVEMLLTAKETITGELFF	TGCAGCGTTGAAATGCTATTGACAGCCAAGGAAACAATCACCGGGGAGCTGTTTTTT
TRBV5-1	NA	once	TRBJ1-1	CASSLESVRRGGTEAFF	TGCGCCAGCAGCTTGGAATCTGTGAGGCGGGGCGGGACTGAAGCTTTCTTT
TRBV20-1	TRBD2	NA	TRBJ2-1	CSANRDYEQFF	TGCAGTGCCAACCGGGACTACGAGCAGTTCTTC
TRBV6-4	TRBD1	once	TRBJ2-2	CASTGTGELLNTGELFF	TGTGCCAGCACCGGGACAGGGGAATTGTTGAACACCGGGGAGCTGTTTTTT
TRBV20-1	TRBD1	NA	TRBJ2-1	CSARLIQGVYNEQFF	TGCAGTGCTAGATTAATCCAGGGGGTATACAATGAGCAGTTCTTC
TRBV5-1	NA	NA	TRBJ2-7	CASSLEISGQSYEQYF	TGCGCCAGCAGCTTGGAAATTAGCGGCCAATCCTACGAGCAGTACTTC
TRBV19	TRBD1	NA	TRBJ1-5	CATWDRNQPQHF	TGTGCCACTTGGGACAGGAATCAGCCCCAGCATTTT
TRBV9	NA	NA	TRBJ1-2	CASSGNGAYGYTF	TGTGCCAGCAGCGGCAATGGCGCCTATGGCTACACCTTC
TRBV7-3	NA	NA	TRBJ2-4	CASSSDRRNIQYF	TGTGCCAGCAGCTCCGACAGAAGAAACATTCAGTACTTC
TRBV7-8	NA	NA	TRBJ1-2	CASSRQGISGYTF	TGTGCCAGCAGCCGTCAGGGAATAAGTGGCTACACCTTC
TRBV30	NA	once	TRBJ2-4	CAWSRPSKNIQYF	TGTGCCTGGAGTAGACCAAGCAAAAACATTCAGTACTTC
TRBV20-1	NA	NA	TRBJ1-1	CSASKAPGNTEAFF	TGCAGTGCTAGTAAGGCCCCCGGGAACACTGAAGCTTTCTTT
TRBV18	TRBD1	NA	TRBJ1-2	CASAGTEYGYTF	TGTGCCAGTGCCGGGACAGAGTATGGCTACACCTTC
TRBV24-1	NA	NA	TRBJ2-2	CATSVTIAASTGELFF	TGTGCCACCAGTGTTACAATCGCTGCGAGCACCGGGGAGCTGTTTTTT
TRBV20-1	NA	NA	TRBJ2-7	CSARPGQPYEQYF	TGCAGTGCTAGACCCGGACAGCCCTACGAGCAGTACTTC
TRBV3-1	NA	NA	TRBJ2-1	CASSYTLVGEQFF	TGTGCCAGCAGCTACACTCTGGTGGGTGAGCAGTTCTTC
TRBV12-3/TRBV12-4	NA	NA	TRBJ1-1	CASSPNWAGVTEAFF	TGTGCCAGCAGCCCCAACTGGGCAGGGGTTACTGAAGCTTTCTTT
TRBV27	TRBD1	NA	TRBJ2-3	CASSPGTGTPGDTQYF	TGTGCCAGCAGCCCCGGGACAGGGACCCCGGGGGATACGCAGTATTTT
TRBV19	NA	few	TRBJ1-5	CASNRQGNQPQHF	TGTGCCAGTAATCGCCAGGGCAATCAGCCCCAGCATTTT
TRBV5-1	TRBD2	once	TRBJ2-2	CASSSRLAGDNGELFF	TGCGCCAGCAGCTCGCGGCTAGCGGGAGATAACGGGGAGCTGTTTTTT
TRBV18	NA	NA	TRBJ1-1	CASGQQNTEAFF	TGTGCCAGCGGACAGCAAAACACTGAAGCTTTCTTT
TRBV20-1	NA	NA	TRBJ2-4	CSASYRAKNIQYF	TGCAGTGCTAGTTACAGGGCCAAAAACATTCAGTACTTC
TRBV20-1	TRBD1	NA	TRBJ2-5	CSARTGHRRETQYF	TGCAGTGCGAGGACAGGGCATAGGCGAGAGACCCAGTACTTC
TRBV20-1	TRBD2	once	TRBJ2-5	CSAPYPRLAGGRETQYF	TGCAGTGCTCCCTACCCCCGACTAGCGGGGGGGCGGGAGACCCAGTACTTC
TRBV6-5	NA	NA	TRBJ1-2	CASSYGRDPLYGYTF	TGTGCCAGCAGTTACGGCAGAGATCCGCTCTATGGCTACACCTTC
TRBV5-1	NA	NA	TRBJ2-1	CASSVAYSYNEQFF	TGCGCCAGCAGCGTAGCGTACAGCTACAATGAGCAGTTCTTC
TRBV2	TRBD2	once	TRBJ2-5	CASSFSTSGRETQYF	TGTGCCAGCAGTTTTTCGACTAGCGGGAGAGAGACCCAGTACTTC
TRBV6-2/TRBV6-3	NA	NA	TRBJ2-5	CASSLAGVAETQYF	TGTGCCAGCAGTTTAGCAGGGGTGGCAGAGACCCAGTACTTC
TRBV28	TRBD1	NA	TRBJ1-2	CASSQGTGYGYTF	TGTGCCAGCAGCCAAGGGACAGGGTACGGCTACACCTTC
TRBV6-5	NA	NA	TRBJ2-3	CASSYGAGGTDTQYF	TGTGCCAGCAGTTACGGTGCTGGGGGCACAGATACGCAGTATTTT
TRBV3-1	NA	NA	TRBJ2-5	CASLGYPETQYF	TGTGCCAGCCTAGGGTATCCAGAGACCCAGTACTTC
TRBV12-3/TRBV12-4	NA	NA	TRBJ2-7	CASSFRAGKAYEQYF	TGTGCCAGCAGTTTCCGGGCAGGGAAGGCCTACGAGCAGTACTTC
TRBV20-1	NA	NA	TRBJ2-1	CSALVPISSYNEQFF	TGCAGTGCCCTCGTGCCCATTAGCTCCTACAATGAGCAGTTCTTC
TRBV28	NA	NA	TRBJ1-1	CASSLGGRGDTEAFF	TGTGCCAGCAGTTTAGGAGGGCGCGGGGACACTGAAGCTTTCTTT
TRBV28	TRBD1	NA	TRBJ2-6	CASTPPQGKAGANVLTF	TGTGCCAGCACCCCTCCACAGGGGAAGGCTGGGGCCAACGTCCTGACTTTC
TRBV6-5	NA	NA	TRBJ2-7	CASSYSGVLVGIYEQYF	TGTGCCAGCAGTTACTCGGGGGTCCTAGTGGGAATCTACGAGCAGTACTTC
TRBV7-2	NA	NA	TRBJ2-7	CASSLDRAAEQYF	TGTGCCAGCAGCTTAGACAGGGCAGCCGAGCAGTACTTC
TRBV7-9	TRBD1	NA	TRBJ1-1	CASSLPDRGRPTEAFF	TGTGCCAGCAGCCTCCCGGACAGGGGGCGCCCCACTGAAGCTTTCTTT
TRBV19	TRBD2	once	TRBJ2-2	CASRTGLAENTGELFF	TGTGCCAGTAGGACGGGACTAGCGGAGAACACCGGGGAGCTGTTTTTT
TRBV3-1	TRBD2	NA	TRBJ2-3	CASSQSGLATGGDTQYF	TGTGCCAGCAGCCAATCCGGACTAGCGACGGGGGGAGATACGCAGTATTTT
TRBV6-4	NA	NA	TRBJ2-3	CASTADRDTQYF	TGTGCCAGCACCGCAGATAGGGATACGCAGTATTTT
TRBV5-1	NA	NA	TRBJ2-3	CASSLGAGYADTQYF	TGCGCCAGCAGCTTGGGTGCGGGGTATGCAGATACGCAGTATTTT
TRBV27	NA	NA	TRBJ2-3	CASNAAGTDTQYF	TGTGCCAGCAACGCAGCGGGCACAGATACGCAGTATTTT
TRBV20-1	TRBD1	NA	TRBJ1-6	CSAPGTGAGYYNSPLHF	TGCAGTGCCCCCGGGACAGGGGCTGGGTACTATAATTCACCCCTCCACTTT
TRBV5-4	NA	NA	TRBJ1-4	CASSLSLHNEKLFF	TGTGCCAGCAGCTTGAGTCTTCATAATGAAAAACTGTTTTTT
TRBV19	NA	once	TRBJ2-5	CASSARGEGSETQYF	TGTGCCAGTAGTGCGCGCGGTGAGGGGTCCGAGACCCAGTACTTC
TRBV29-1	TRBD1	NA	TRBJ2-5	CSVSGTEETQYF	TGCAGCGTATCCGGGACAGAAGAGACCCAGTACTTC
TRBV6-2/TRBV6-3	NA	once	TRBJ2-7	CASSFKEFPEQYF	TGTGCCAGCAGTTTTAAAGAATTCCCAGAGCAGTACTTC